The sequence of this T cell receptor (beta chain) was determined in a study of blood T cell repertoires in COVID-19 (dated by TCRdb to 2018 to 2020). A note on the overall study: Samples covering the acute and convalescent phases of COVID-19 were provided by collaborators in the United States, Italy and Spain. A freely available public database, intended as a resource for researchers studying the immune response to SARS-CoV-2, is where the repertoires were released. Deeply sampled blood TCRbeta repertoires from subjects exposed to, actively infected with, or recovered from COVID-19 were included in the dataset. Samples came from the ongoing ImmuneRACE study (first 160 participants) plus 1,254 subjects from 6 global collaborators. Where available, HLA class I and class II types were taken from metadata supplied by the sample provider and were not determined by assay-based typing. The prospective study material was composed of cDNA or gDNA derived from T cells, B-cell-depleted T cells, or PBMCs. The sample metadata nearly always contained a de-identified subject ID, COVID-19 status, age in years and sex.

With regard to this clone: The target of this receptor is not known. No much larger clonotype is one base removed from it; base qualities were not supplied.

Paper-wide results and their limitations: Clinical and demographic metadata were provided uncurated, with the amount varying by source and participant.

TCRbeta CDR3 regions were amplified from genomic DNA using the immunoSEQ Assay, a bias-controlled multiplex PCR. The source study handled its data this way. Within the assay, amplification of reference gene primers was used to estimate how many nucleated cells each sample contained. To quantify the absolute abundance of each unique TCRbeta CDR3 rearrangement, sequence reads were collapsed and filtered. Productive Simpson clonality was computed per sample as the square root of Simpson's diversity index over productive rearrangements. The source is immuneACCESS, and TCRdb retained only in-frame sequences with V and J called. Part of the clones is not carried over; for the studies checked, unresolved V genes explain less than half of this, and the remainder is unexplained. V, J and clone size are taken as reported in that table, and D and trimming were inferred from the DNA itself. The sample records roughly 160,000 clones, roughly nine tenths of which are singletons. The ten largest clones take up roughly 7% of the sample.

V loses 1 base at its end and J loses 3 bases; junction bases beyond the gene matches: 16. Its CDR3 holds 19 amino acids, cysteine through phenylalanine. Solely the CDR3 DNA is kept, with 57 bases framed from the first base. The germline V gene sets CDR1 to SGHAT and CDR2 to FQNNGV. Participants in the prospective study were enrolled through a virtual design, were aged about 18 to 100 years, and lived in approximately 25 United States geographic areas. In the prospective study, cohorts were assigned on the basis of participant-reported clinical history obtained from a screening survey and a study questionnaire. For ImmuneRACE Cohort 3, a participant was defined as recovered based on two consecutive negative NP/OP PCR tests, clearance by a healthcare professional, or resolution of symptoms. Each participant in the prospective study had whole blood, serum and a nasopharyngeal or oropharyngeal swab collected by mobile phlebotomists. Additional blood draws and questionnaires over an approximately two-month period could optionally be provided by prospective study participants. Blood samples from the prospective study were shipped frozen or at room temperature prior to DNA extraction.

The clonotype originates from a woman between 50 and 59 years old who had recovered from COVID-19. Sequenced sample: PBMCs or T cells enriched from blood (not recorded which). The chain was built from TRBV11-2 and TRBJ1-1; TRBD1 aligns with 8 central bases. The CDR3: CASSLGVTGGRNIDTEAFF. The DNA sequence is TGTGCCAGCAGCTTAGGTGTTACAGGGGGTCGGAATATCGACACTGAAGCTTTCTTT.